These 17 T cell receptor beta chains share one sample of origin, sequenced in a study of OX40 agonist ivuxolimab in advanced cancers. Here immunoSEQ multiplex PCR was the method, and the copy in TCRdb shows in-frame clones only, minus some. Of tens of thousands of clones listed, 80% are singletons. The source material was CD4+ or CD8+ T cells sorted from blood, sampled in a trial of the OX40 agonist ivuxolimab. All receptors come from an adult with an advanced solid tumor such as melanoma, head and neck, liver or kidney cancer.

This chain uses TRBV4-1 with TRBJ2-2; the match to TRBD2 covers 8 bases. The J segment lost 8 bases and the V segment lost 0 bases, leaving 8 bases of the junction unmatched. This CDR3 region has 16 residues. CDR1 MGHRA and CDR2 YSYEKL come from the germline V gene. CDR3 protein: CASSQDGEGLVGELFF. CDR3 sequence (DNA): TGCGCCAGCAGCCAAGATGGCGAGGGACTAGTGGGGGAGCTGTTTTTT.

This chain links TRBV7-6 with TRBJ2-5, with unresolved D. Trimming shortened V by 4 bases and J by 5 bases, and 11 bases separated the two germline ends. CDR1 and CDR2 from the germline V gene are SGHVS and FNYEAQ. The CDR3 is made up of 13 amino acids. This CDR3 reads CASSSAPDETQYF. Here the CDR3 DNA reads TGTGCCAGCAGCTCTGCCCCGGATGAGACCCAGTACTTC. The full variable domain, with the rest looked up from reference TRBV7-6 and TRBJ2-5, is GAGVSQSPRYKVTKRGQDVALRCDPISGHVSLYWYRQALGQGPEFLTYFNYEAQQDKSGLPNDRFSAERPEGSISTLTIQRTEQRDSAMYRCASSSAPDETQYFGPGTRLLVL.

This sequence joins TRBV7-9 and TRBJ1-4; tentatively, D is TRBD1 (6 bases). The V end lost 5 bases, the J end lost 4 bases, and 14 bases lay between the germline ends. The V gene's germline CDR1 is SEHNR and CDR2 FQNEAQ (reference sequence). This CDR3 is 15 amino acids long. CDR3 amino acids: CASSAGAAYNEKLFF. CDR3 nucleotides: TGTGCCAGCAGCGCGGGGGCGGCTTATAATGAAAAACTGTTTTTT.

This clone has a handful of counts. J is TRBJ2-2 and V is TRBV19, with D perhaps assigned TRBD1 or TRBD2 (6 bases each). Germline CDR1 LNHDA, CDR2 SQIVND (reference sequence). V was trimmed by 5 bases and J by 7 bases, leaving 20 bases between them. The CDR3 has 16 amino acids. The CDR3 nucleotides are TGTGCCAGTAGTGACGTGGGGGGCGCGAAGATCGGGGAGCTGTTTTTT. It yields the protein CASSDVGGAKIGELFF.

The chain carries TRBV4-2 and TRBJ2-7, with 9 bases that match TRBD1. Germline loops: CDR1 LGHNA, CDR2 YNFKEQ. J lost 2 bases, V lost 0 bases, and 2 bases had no gene match. The CDR3 length is 15 residues. The DNA of the CDR3 is TGTGCCAGCAGCCAAGATGGACAGGGGACCTACGAGCAGTACTTC. Residues: CASSQDGQGTYEQYF.

This clone was seen only a few times. V gene TRBV27 combines with J gene TRBJ2-3, with D possibly being TRBD2 (5 bases). The germline gives CDR1 MNHEY, CDR2 SMNVEV (reference sequence). The CDR3 consists of 16 residues. V lost 5 bases to trimming and J lost 4 bases, with 19 bases between them. Here the CDR3 DNA reads TGTGCCAGCAGTATCGGACTCCGACGATGGGCAGATACGCAGTATTTT. This encodes CASSIGLRRWADTQYF.

The chain couples TRBV7-9 to TRBJ1-1, with 9 nucleotides matching TRBD1. V trimming: 5 bases; J trimming: 3 bases; junction bases outside the gene matches: 4. This CDR3 is built from 14 residues. Per the germline V gene, CDR1 is SEHNR and CDR2 is FQNEAQ (reference sequence). CDR3 in amino acids: CASSPRTGDTEAFF. DNA for the CDR3: TGTGCCAGCAGCCCGCGGACAGGGGACACTGAAGCTTTCTTT.

This clone has at least ten counts. V and J are TRBV19 and TRBJ2-7; tentative D call: TRBD2 (6 bases). The CDR3 is 15 amino acids. The V end lost 2 bases, the J end lost 2 bases, and 13 bases lay between the germline ends. Germline assignment: CDR1 LNHDA and CDR2 SQIVND (reference sequence). CDR3 region: CASSIRFGGPYEQYV. CDR3 bases: TGTGCCAGTAGTATACGGTTTGGAGGGCCCTACGAGCAGTACGTC.

The rearrangement links TRBV7-2 to TRBJ2-1; TRBD2 matches at 8 bases. Germline assignment: CDR1 SGHTA and CDR2 FQGNSA. Germline trimming cut 5 bases from V and 4 bases from J; bases unmatched to any gene: 10. The CDR3 totals 16 residues. The CDR3, as DNA: TGTGCCAGCAGCCCCGGGGGGGCGGGGGGTTACAATGAGCAGTTCTTC. This encodes CASSPGGAGGYNEQFF.

This chain joins TRBV6-6 and TRBJ2-2, with D unclear. The V and J ends lost 10 bases and 0 bases respectively, with 12 bases between them. The CDR3 has 14 amino acids. CDR1 and CDR2 (germline): MNHNY, SVGAGI (reference sequence). The CDR3, as DNA: TGTGCCATTCGTAATAACGCGAACACCGGGGAGCTGTTTTTT. Residues: CAIRNNANTGELFF.

V gene TRBV5-6 combines with J gene TRBJ2-1; D call uncertain. Germline loops: CDR1 SGHDT, CDR2 YYEEEE. Between the trimmed V and J ends, which lost 4 bases and 6 bases, there was a span of 14 bases. This CDR3 has 14 amino acids. The CDR3 region is CASSADSWGNEQFF. The CDR3 coding sequence is TGTGCCAGCAGCGCCGATTCTTGGGGCAATGAGCAGTTCTTC.

The chain couples TRBV10-3 to TRBJ2-3; 9 nucleotides line up with TRBD2. CDR3 size: 17 residues. V was pared by 3 bases and J by 2 bases, with 9 bases of the junction left unmatched. Germline V gene lookup returns CDR1 ENHRY and CDR2 SYGVKD. The CDR3 sequence is CAISDKGERGDTDTQYF. The CDR3 coding sequence is TGTGCCATCAGTGACAAGGGGGAGCGGGGGGACACAGATACGCAGTATTTT.

The chain recombines TRBV10-3 with TRBJ1-2; tentative D call: TRBD1 (5 bases). The CDR3 is 14 amino acids. Germline CDR1 ENHRY, CDR2 SYGVKD. The V end was cut by 0 bases, the J end by 8 bases, with 13 bases between. Here the CDR3 DNA reads TGTGCCATCAGTGAGTCGATACAGGTTGAAGGCTACACCTTC. It yields the protein CAISESIQVEGYTF.

The CDR3 DNA is TGTGCCAGCAGCTTCGGGGGGACAGGGGTCTACGAGCAGTACTTC. It encodes CASSFGGTGVYEQYF. The chain links TRBV5-4 to TRBJ2-7; 10 bases are shared with TRBD1. The CDR3 contains 15 residues. The V gene end was trimmed by 2 bases and the J gene end by 3 bases; junction bases not matched to a gene: 5. Germline V gene data show CDR1 as SGHNT and CDR2 as YYREEE (reference sequence).

The chain recombines TRBV7-2 with TRBJ1-2; the match to TRBD1 covers 10 bases. Germline V gene sequence: CDR1 SGHTA, CDR2 FQGNSA. The CDR3 has 17 residues. J lost 7 bases, V lost 5 bases, and 16 bases had no gene match. The DNA of the CDR3 is TGTGCCAGCAGCCTAGAGAGACAGGGGGCGAGTGCGGCTGGCTACACCTTC. Its protein is CASSLERQGASAAGYTF.

V usage is TRBV27 and J usage is TRBJ2-2; 10 positions match TRBD2. V shed 6 bases, J shed 8 bases, and the junction held 12 bases outside the gene matches. This CDR3 comprises 16 residues. Germline V gene lookup returns CDR1 MNHEY and CDR2 SMNVEV (reference sequence). The CDR3 region is CASSIAGGQFGGELFF. DNA for the CDR3: TGTGCCAGCAGCATAGCGGGGGGCCAATTCGGAGGGGAGCTGTTTTTT.

J is TRBJ1-2 and V is TRBV28, with 8 positions matching TRBD1. The CDR3 runs to 18 residues. Per the germline V gene, CDR1 is MDHEN and CDR2 is SYDVKM. The V and J ends lost 6 bases and 1 base, in that order; junction bases with no gene match: 16. CDR3 sequence reads: CASRGKRDRNAINYGYTF. The CDR3 DNA is TGTGCCAGCAGGGGGAAACGGGACAGGAACGCCATTAACTATGGCTACACCTTC.